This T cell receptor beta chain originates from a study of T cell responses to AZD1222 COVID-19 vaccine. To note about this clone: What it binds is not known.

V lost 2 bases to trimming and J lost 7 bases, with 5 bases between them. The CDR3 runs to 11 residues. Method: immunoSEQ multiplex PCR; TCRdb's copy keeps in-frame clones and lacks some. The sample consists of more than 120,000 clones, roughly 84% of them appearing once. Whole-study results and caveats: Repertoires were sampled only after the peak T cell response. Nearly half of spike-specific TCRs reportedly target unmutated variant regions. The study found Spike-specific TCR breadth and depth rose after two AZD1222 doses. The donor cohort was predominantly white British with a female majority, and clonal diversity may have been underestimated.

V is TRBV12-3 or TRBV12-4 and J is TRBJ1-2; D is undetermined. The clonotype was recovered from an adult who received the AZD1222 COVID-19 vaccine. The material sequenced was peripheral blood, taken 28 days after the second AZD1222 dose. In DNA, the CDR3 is TGTGCCAGCAGTTTACAGATTGGCTACACCTTC. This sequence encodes CASSLQIGYTF.